This section outlines one TCR beta chain sequence together with its context. The data are from a study of somatic mutations in cytotoxic T cells in rheumatoid arthritis. Sequencing was performed with immunoSEQ multiplex PCR; in TCRdb, only in-frame clones are kept and a portion is missing. The data contain tens of thousands of clones, over 80% of them singletons. Germline CDR1 and CDR2: SGHDT and YYEEEE. The CDR3 loop spans 16 amino acids. Trimming took off 2 bases at V and 1 base at J, with 13 bases between the two ends. The source of this sequence is an adult with rheumatoid arthritis. The chain recombines TRBV5-6 with TRBJ2-4, with a tentative D call TRBD1 (6 bases). The sample taken for sequencing was CD8+ T cells sorted from blood. In DNA, the CDR3 is TGTGCCAGCAGCTTCCCCAGTCAGGGGGCCAAAAACATTCAGTACTTC. Its translation: CASSFPSQGAKNIQYF.